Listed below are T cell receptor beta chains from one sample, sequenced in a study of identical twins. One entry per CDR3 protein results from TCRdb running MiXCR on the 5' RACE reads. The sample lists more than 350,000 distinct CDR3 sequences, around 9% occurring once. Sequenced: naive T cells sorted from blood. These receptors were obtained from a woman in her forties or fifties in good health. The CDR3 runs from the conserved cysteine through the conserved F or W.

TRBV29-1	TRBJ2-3	CSGGTRVSDTQYF
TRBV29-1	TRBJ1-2	CSVADTIYGYTF
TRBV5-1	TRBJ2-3	CASSFSGGFTDTQYF
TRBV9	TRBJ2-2	CASSVAQTNTGELFF
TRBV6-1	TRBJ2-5	CASRDTEYQETQYF
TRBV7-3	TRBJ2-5	CASSFTREETQYF
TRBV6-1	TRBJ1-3	CASSEKGWGQAGNTIYF
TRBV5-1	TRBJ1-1	CASSPAPNTEAFF
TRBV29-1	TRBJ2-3	CSDSATDTQYF
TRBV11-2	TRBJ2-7	CASSFGAGDYYEQYF
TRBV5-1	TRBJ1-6	CASSLGTVNSPLHF
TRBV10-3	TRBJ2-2	CAISEQLDGGELFF
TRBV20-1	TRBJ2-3	CSARGQGAGQGTDTQYF
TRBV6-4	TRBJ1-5	CASSASLYSNQPQHF
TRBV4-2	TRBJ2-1	CASSQGLAGISYNEQFF
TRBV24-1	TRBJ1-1	CATSDLIGTEAFF
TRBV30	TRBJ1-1	CAWSEARTEAFF
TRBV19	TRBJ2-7	CASSRPGSEQYF
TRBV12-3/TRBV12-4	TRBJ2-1	CASSEHLVVPFF
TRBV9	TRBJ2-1	CASSVLGRVGYNEQFF
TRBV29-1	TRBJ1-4	CSVQGETGGLFF
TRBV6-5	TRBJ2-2	CASSYQGNTGELFF
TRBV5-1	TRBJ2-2	CASSLARGVPNTGELFF
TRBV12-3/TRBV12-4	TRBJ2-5	CASSFSSAGDPKGTQYF
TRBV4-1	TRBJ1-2	CASSQRQENLANYGYTF
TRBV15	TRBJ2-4	CATSGGLAKNIQYF
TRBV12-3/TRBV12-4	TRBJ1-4	CASSLAAEKLFF
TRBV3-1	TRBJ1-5	CASSQTGENQPQHF
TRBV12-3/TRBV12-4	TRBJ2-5	CASSRLAGETQYF
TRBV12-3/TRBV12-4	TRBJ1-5	CASSLTGMGRPQHF
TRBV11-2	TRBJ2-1	CASRLAPSYNEQFF
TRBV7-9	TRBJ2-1	CASSLVGVAGDLYNEQFF
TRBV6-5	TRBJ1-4	CASSSAELEKLFF
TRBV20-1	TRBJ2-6	CSARDGTRILSGANVLTF
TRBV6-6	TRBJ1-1	CASRGDRVGTEAFF
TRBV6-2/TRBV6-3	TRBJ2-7	CASSYSATSGRTSSYEQYF
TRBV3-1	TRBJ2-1	CASSQDFTGGRPYNEQFF
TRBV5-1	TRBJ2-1	CASSFRRVVNEQFF
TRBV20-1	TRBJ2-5	CSAGSPGAGETQYF
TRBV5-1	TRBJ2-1	CASRRDLNEQFF
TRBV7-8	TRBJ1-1	CASSLGSLNTEAFF
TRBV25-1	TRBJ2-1	CASSEFSGRVHNEQFF
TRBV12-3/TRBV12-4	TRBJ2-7	CASSHTSGRVLYEQYF
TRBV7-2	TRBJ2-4	CASGIGGGSDIQYF
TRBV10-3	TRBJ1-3	CAIRRGGGSGNTIYF
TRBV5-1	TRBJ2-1	CASSLGTTIQVQFF
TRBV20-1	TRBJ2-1	CSAREDTYNEQFF
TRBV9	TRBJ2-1	CASTLGGYSYNEQFF
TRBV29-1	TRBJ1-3	CSVQYGGGAGGNTIYF
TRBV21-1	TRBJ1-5	CNGGDSNQPQHF
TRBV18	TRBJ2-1	CASSPLPIPNEQFF
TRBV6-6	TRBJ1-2	CASSYAGALPPYGYTF
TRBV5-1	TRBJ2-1	CASSEGWEQFF
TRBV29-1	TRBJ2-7	CSVEDRGYEQYF